Listed below are T cell receptor beta chains from one sample, sequenced in a study of OX40 agonist ivuxolimab in advanced cancers. Sequencing was performed with immunoSEQ multiplex PCR; in TCRdb, only in-frame clones are kept and a portion is missing. The sample holds over 30,000 clones, around 90% seen once. Sample: CD4+ or CD8+ T cells sorted from blood, taken in a trial of the OX40 agonist ivuxolimab. These receptors were collected from an adult with an advanced solid tumor such as melanoma, head and neck, liver or kidney cancer. CDR3s include the opening cysteine and the closing phenylalanine or tryptophan. A D gene is named only where the DNA matches it firmly. Size values are once, few and many counts, or a class for expanded clones, and some rows have none.

>.|TRBJ2-3|TRBV19|.
CASGWSASTDTQYF
TGTGCCAGTGGGTGGAGTGCTAGCACAGATACGCAGTATTTT
>.|TRBJ1-1|TRBV28|.
CASSPTVPNTEAFF
TGTGCCAGCAGCCCGACTGTACCGAACACTGAAGCTTTCTTT
>.|TRBJ1-2|TRBV27|.
CASSLTGVGYTF
TGTGCCAGCAGTTTGACGGGGGTTGGCTACACCTTC
>.|TRBJ1-1|TRBV28|TRBD1
CASRTGGTEAFF
TGTGCCAGCAGGACAGGGGGCACTGAAGCTTTCTTT
>.|TRBJ1-1|TRBV28|.
CASSLGGQNTEAFF
TGTGCCAGCAGTTTAGGGGGCCAGAACACTGAAGCTTTCTTT
>.|TRBJ2-2|TRBV28|.
CASSLLPGDYTGELFF
TGTGCCAGCAGTTTATTACCAGGGGACTACACCGGGGAGCTGTTTTTT
>.|TRBJ1-5|TRBV18|.
CASSPPAGTTFQPQHF
TGTGCCAGCTCACCACCGGCAGGCACAACCTTCCAGCCCCAGCATTTT
>.|TRBJ1-3|TRBV5-4|.
CASSPTDSGNTIYF
TGTGCCAGCAGCCCTACAGACTCTGGAAACACCATATATTTT
>.|TRBJ1-5|TRBV5-4|.
CASSLDGGGTQPQHF
TGTGCCAGCAGCTTGGACGGCGGGGGCACTCAGCCCCAGCATTTT
>.|TRBJ2-2|TRBV9|TRBD1
CASSARQGANTGELFF
TGTGCCAGCAGCGCGCGACAGGGGGCCAACACCGGGGAGCTGTTTTTT
>.|TRBJ1-5|TRBV18|TRBD1
CASSPGTGVQPQHF
TGTGCCAGCTCACCCGGAACAGGGGTTCAGCCCCAGCATTTT
>.|TRBJ1-1|TRBV30|.
CAWSVDRPTEAFF
TGTGCCTGGAGTGTAGATCGTCCCACTGAAGCTTTCTTT
>.|TRBJ2-1|TRBV7-3|TRBD2
CASSLGLAGGQGEQFF
TGTGCCAGCAGCTTAGGACTAGCGGGGGGCCAGGGTGAGCAGTTCTTC
>.|TRBJ2-7|TRBV28|.
CASSLNSGVTYEQYF
TGTGCCAGCAGTTTAAATTCAGGGGTGACCTACGAGCAGTACTTC
>.|TRBJ2-1|TRBV11-3|.
CASSRDYYNEQFF
TGTGCCAGCAGCCGAGACTATTACAATGAGCAGTTCTTC
>.|TRBJ1-1|TRBV28|.
CASSFQMNTEAFF
TGTGCCAGCAGTTTTCAGATGAACACTGAAGCTTTCTTT
>.|TRBJ2-5|TRBV10-3|TRBD2
CAISVGTSGQETQYF
TGTGCCATCAGTGTGGGGACTAGCGGTCAAGAGACCCAGTACTTC
>.|TRBJ2-7|TRBV19|.
CASSTPGAKPIPEQYF
TGTGCCAGTAGTACCCCGGGGGCCAAGCCAATCCCAGAGCAGTACTTC
>.|TRBJ2-3|TRBV5-1|.
CASSLAGYTDTQYF
TGCGCCAGCAGCTTGGCGGGCTACACAGATACGCAGTATTTT
>.|TRBJ1-3|TRBV5-8|.
CASSLESLGGTGNTIYF
TGTGCCAGCAGCTTGGAAAGTCTCGGCGGCACTGGAAACACCATATATTTT
>.|TRBJ1-6|TRBV19|.
CASSIGGGLTADSPLHF
TGTGCCAGTAGTATAGGGGGAGGACTGACCGCCGATTCACCCCTCCACTTT
>.|TRBJ2-1|TRBV10-1|.
CASNGGGAEANEQFF
TGCGCCAGCAATGGAGGGGGGGCCGAGGCGAATGAGCAGTTCTTC
>.|TRBJ2-3|TRBV30|.
CAWSISGGRTDTQYF
TGTGCCTGGAGTATCTCGGGCGGGCGCACAGATACGCAGTATTTT
>.|TRBJ2-1|TRBV11-3|.
CASSLAAFGEQFF
TGTGCCAGCAGCTTAGCGGCCTTTGGAGAGCAGTTCTTC
>.|TRBJ2-6|TRBV5-8|.
CASSYGTPSSGANVLTF
TGTGCCAGCAGCTACGGGACTCCCAGCTCTGGGGCCAACGTCCTGACTTTC
>.|TRBJ2-6|TRBV28|.
CASSFHTGANVLTF
TGTGCCAGCAGTTTCCATACTGGGGCCAACGTCCTGACTTTC
>.|TRBJ2-7|TRBV11-2|.
CASSLEVWGDEQYF
TGTGCCAGCAGCTTAGAAGTGTGGGGAGACGAGCAGTACTTC
>.|TRBJ2-2|TRBV7-6|TRBD2
CASSSRTSGKNTGELFF
TGTGCCAGCAGCTCACGGACTAGCGGGAAGAACACCGGGGAGCTGTTTTTT
>once|TRBJ1-6|TRBV4-3|TRBD1
CASSRDRYNSPLHF
TGCGCCAGCAGCCGGGACAGATATAATTCACCCCTCCACTTT
>.|TRBJ1-2|TRBV28|.
CASSLETVYGYTF
TGTGCCAGCAGTTTAGAGACAGTCTATGGCTACACCTTC
>.|TRBJ1-3|TRBV30|.
CAWSVDTRGTIYF
TGTGCCTGGAGTGTTGACACCCGAGGGACCATATATTTT